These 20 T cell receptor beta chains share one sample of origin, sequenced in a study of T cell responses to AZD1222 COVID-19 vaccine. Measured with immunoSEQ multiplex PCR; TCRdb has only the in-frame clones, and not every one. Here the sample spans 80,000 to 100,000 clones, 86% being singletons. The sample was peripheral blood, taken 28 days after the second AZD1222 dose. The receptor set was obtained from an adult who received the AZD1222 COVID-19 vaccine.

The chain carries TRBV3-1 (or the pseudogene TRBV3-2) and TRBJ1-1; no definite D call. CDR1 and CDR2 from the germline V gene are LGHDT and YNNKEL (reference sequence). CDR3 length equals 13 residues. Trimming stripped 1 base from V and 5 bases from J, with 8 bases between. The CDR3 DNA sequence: TGTGCCAGCAGCCAAGGGGGAGGGACTGAAGCTTTCTTT. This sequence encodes CASSQGGGTEAFF.

The CDR3 DNA is TGTGCCAGCAGCTTAATAGGGGCTCAAAATCAGCCCCAGCATTTT. This translates into CASSLIGAQNQPQHF. The chain recombines TRBV7-2 with TRBJ1-5, with D maybe TRBD1 (5 bases). CDR1 and CDR2 (germline): SGHTA, FQGNSA. Trimming pared 2 bases from V and 4 bases from J, leaving 12 bases between. There are 15 residues in the CDR3.

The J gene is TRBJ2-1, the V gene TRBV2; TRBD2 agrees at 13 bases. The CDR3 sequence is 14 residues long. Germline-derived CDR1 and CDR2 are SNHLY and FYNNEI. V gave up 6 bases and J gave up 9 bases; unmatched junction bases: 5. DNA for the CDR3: TGTGCCAGCAGACAACTAGCGGGAGGGGGTGAGCAGTTCTTC. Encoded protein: CASRQLAGGGEQFF.

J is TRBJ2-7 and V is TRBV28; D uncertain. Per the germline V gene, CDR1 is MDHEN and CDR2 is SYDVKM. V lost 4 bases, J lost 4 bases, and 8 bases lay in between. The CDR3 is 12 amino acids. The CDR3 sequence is CASSSAAYEQYF. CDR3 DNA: TGTGCCAGCAGTTCCGCCGCTTACGAGCAGTACTTC. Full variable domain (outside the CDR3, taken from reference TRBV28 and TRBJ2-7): DVKVTQSSRYLVKRTGEKVFLECVQDMDHENMFWYRQDPGLGLRLIYFSYDVKMKEKGDIPEGYSVSREKKERFSLILESASTNQTSMYLCASSSAAYEQYFGPGTRLTVT.

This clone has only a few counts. Written as DNA, the CDR3 is TGTGCCAGCAGTTCCGGACAGGGGATATACGAGCAGTACTTC. As protein: CASSSGQGIYEQYF. This chain joins TRBV28 and TRBJ2-7; TRBD1 matches at 9 bases. Trimming took 4 bases from V and 4 from J; bases not matched to a gene: 5. CDR3 length equals 14 residues. Germline V gene lookup returns CDR1 MDHEN and CDR2 SYDVKM.

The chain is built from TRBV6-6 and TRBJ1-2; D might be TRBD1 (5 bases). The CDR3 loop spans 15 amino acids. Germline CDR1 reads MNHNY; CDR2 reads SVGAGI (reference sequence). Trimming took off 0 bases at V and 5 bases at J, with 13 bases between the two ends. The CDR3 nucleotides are TGTGCCAGCAGTTACTCGATGGTGGGGACTTATGGCTACACCTTC. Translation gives CASSYSMVGTYGYTF.

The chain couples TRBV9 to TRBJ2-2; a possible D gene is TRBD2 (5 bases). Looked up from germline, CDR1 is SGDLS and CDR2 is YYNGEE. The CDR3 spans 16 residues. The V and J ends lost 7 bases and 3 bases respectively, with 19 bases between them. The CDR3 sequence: CASSLSDSRHTGELFF. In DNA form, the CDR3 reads TGTGCCAGCTCTTTGTCGGACTCCCGGCACACCGGGGAGCTGTTTTTT.

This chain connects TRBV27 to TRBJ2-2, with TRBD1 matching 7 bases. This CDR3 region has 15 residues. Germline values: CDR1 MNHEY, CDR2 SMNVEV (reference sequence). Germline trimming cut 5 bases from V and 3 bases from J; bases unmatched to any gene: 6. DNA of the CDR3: TGTGCCAGCAGTCCCTGGACAGGAGACACCGGGGAGCTGTTTTTT. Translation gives CASSPWTGDTGELFF.

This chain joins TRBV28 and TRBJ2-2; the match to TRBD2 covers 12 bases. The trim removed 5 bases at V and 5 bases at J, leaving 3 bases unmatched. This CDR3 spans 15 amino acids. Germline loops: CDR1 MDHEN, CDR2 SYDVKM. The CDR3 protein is CASSPGLAGTGELFF. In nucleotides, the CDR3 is TGTGCCAGCAGTCCTGGACTAGCGGGGACCGGGGAGCTGTTTTTT.

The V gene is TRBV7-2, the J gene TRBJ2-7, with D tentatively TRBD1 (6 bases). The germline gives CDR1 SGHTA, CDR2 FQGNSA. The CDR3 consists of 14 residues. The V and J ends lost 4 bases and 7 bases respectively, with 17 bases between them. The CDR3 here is CASSSRQDPGEQYF. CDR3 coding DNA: TGTGCCAGCAGCTCCCGACAGGACCCCGGGGAGCAGTACTTC.

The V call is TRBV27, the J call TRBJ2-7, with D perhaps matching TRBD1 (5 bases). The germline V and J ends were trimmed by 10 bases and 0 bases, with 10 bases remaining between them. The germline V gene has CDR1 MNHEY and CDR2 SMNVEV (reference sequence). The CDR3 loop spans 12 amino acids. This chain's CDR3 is CATQGSSYEQYF. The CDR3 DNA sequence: TGTGCCACCCAGGGCAGCTCCTACGAGCAGTACTTC.

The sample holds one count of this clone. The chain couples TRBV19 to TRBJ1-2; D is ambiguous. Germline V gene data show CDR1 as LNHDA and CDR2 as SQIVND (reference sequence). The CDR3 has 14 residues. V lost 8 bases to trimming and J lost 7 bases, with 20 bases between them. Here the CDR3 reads CASGGVGFWSGYTF. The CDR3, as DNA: TGTGCCAGTGGAGGAGTCGGGTTCTGGTCTGGCTACACCTTC.

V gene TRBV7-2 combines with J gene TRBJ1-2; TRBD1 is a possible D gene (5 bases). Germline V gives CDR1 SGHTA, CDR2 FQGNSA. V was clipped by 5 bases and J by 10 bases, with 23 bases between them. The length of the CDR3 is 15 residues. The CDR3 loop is CASSLRRGGSSVYTF. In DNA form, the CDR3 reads TGTGCCAGCAGCCTCCGACGGGGGGGGAGCTCAGTCTACACCTTC.

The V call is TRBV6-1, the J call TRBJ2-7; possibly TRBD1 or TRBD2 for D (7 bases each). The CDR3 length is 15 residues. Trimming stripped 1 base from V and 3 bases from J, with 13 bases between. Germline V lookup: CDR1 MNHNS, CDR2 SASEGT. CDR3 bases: TGTGCCAGCAGTGAAGGGCAGGGGGGGGACTACGAGCAGTACTTC. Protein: CASSEGQGGDYEQYF.

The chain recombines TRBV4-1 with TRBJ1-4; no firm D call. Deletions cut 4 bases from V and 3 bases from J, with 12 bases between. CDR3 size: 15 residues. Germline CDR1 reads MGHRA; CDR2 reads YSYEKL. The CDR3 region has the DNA TGCGCCAGCAGCCCCTGGGAGAACTCTAATGAAAAACTGTTTTTT. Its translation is CASSPWENSNEKLFF.

CDR3 amino acids: CASSRGELFF. For the CDR3, the DNA is TGTGCCAGCAGTCGAGGGGAGCTGTTTTTT. The V call is TRBV12-3 or TRBV12-4, the J call TRBJ2-2; D unclear. V gave up 5 bases and J gave up 8 bases, with 3 bases separating them. CDR3 length equals 10 residues.

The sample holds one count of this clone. DNA for the CDR3: TGTGCCAGCAGTCCCGAGGGGGAGTTAGTCTACGAGCAGTACTTC. Its translation is CASSPEGELVYEQYF. The chain links TRBV6-5 to TRBJ2-7, with a weak D call TRBD1 (6 bases). This CDR3 comprises 15 residues. V gave up 5 bases and J gave up 3 bases, with 17 bases separating them. CDR1 is MNHEY and CDR2 is SVGAGI in the germline V gene.

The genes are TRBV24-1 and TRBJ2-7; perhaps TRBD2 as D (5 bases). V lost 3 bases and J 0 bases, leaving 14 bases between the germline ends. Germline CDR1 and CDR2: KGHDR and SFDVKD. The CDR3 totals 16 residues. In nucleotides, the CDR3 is TGTGCCACCAGTGATGATGGACGGAGGAGCTCCTACGAGCAGTACTTC. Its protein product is CATSDDGRRSSYEQYF.

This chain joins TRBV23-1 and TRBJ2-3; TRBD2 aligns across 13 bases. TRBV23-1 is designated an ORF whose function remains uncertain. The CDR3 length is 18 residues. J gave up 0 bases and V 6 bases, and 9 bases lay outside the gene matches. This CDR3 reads CASRCQTSGGPSTDTQYF. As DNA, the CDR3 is TGCGCCAGCAGGTGTCAGACTAGCGGGGGGCCTAGCACAGATACGCAGTATTTT.

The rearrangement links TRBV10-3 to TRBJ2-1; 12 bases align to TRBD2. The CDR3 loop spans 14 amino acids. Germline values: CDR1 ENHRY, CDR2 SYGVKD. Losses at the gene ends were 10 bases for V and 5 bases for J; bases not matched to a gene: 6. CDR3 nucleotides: TGTGCCACCTGGACTAGCGGGGATCACAATGAGCAGTTCTTC. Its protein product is CATWTSGDHNEQFF.